This T cell receptor (beta chain) was found in a study of cytomegalovirus exposure and HLA in healthy donors. At the level of the study: The study's early data release held some 85 million unique TCRs from HLA-typed donors.

The J segment lost 3 bases and the V segment lost 3 bases, leaving 14 bases of the junction unmatched. The CDR3 is 18 amino acids. Germline V gene lookup returns CDR1 SGHRS and CDR2 YFSETQ. PCR used 60 Vbeta primers and 13 Jbeta primers. TCRdb keeps only in-frame clones here, not all; method: immunoSEQ multiplex PCR. Of 150,000 to 200,000 clones in the sample, around two thirds are singletons; the top ten hold more than 9%. Study observations and caveats: Under in vitro conditions, a few CMV-associated chains were confirmed as specific for CMV antigens. Several V segments, TRBV6-2 and TRBV6-3 among them, could not be told apart and were dropped.

Concerning this clone: Its target is not known.

The chain combines TRBV5-1 with TRBJ2-2, with 7 bases fitting TRBD2. The sample was PBMCs. This TCR came from a young man in good health and CMV-seropositive. In nucleotides, the CDR3 is TGCGCCAGCAGCTCGACCGTTACCGGGACTAAAGACACCGGGGAGCTGTTTTTT. Amino acid sequence: CASSSTVTGTKDTGELFF.